What follows is one T cell receptor beta chain and its context. The clone's antigen remains unknown. Base qualities are not provided; no much larger clone lies one nucleotide away. The data belong to a study of human T cells and chemical hapten exposure (dated by TCRdb to the early 2020s). In terms of the full investigation: For sensitization, 2% DPC in acetone was applied to a 2 cm by 2 cm area of upper inner arm skin. Blood was sampled from patients pre-sensitization (week 0) and at 2, 6 and about 24 weeks after DPC sensitization. Alopecia areata with under or over 50% scalp involvement, alopecia totalis and alopecia universalis were represented in the patient cohort, which was mostly female. Throughout the study period of 20 to 25 weeks, patients also received therapeutic DPC doses to the scalp every week. Libraries were pooled for sequencing, and variation in per-sample TCR yields was attributed mainly to small differences in library volumes within the pool. Patch testing was performed on the upper back with Finn chambers containing 0.01% DPC, and the patch tests were scored after 6 days according to International Contact Dermatitis Research Group standards. Blood for TCR sequencing was provided by twenty-nine alopecia patients at one to four time points (pre-sensitization, 2, 6 and 24 weeks). Peripheral blood TCR repertoire changes were tracked in vivo in alopecia patients during primary and secondary sensitization to the hapten diphenylcyclopropenone (DPC). Broad study findings and their caveats: No change with DPC sensitization was found in the number of TCRs above 1 in 1000 frequency, and no evidence of global repertoire structure alterations was found. Patch test score correlated positively with the number of PT1 expanded TCRs, reaching significance at thresholds 8, 16 and 32 but not at 4. Expanded TCRs formed significantly more large CDR3 similarity clusters than pre-sensitization or healthy control sets, consistent with antigen-driven responses. Repeated subsampling changed both the strength of the expansion versus patch-test correlation and the threshold at which the correlation became significant. All patients had alopecia, a presumed autoimmune disease, so their immune response might differ from that of healthy individuals.

Libraries were built with RACE. The reads were generated on a NextSeq 500. During library preparation, unique molecular identifiers were attached to individual cDNA molecules so that TCRs could be counted in a quantitative, reproducible way. For every blood RNA sample, sequencing covered both the TCR alpha and TCR beta chains. Processing in the source paper ran as follows. A median of approximately 96,000 TCRs per sample was observed, with a range of 23,224 to 690,600. V, J and CDR3 annotation of the TCR reads was carried out using the Decombinator software suite. Every sample was subsampled to the same number of TCRs (28,000) for the PS versus PT1 abundance plots. TCRs were defined as expanded if absent before sensitization and observed at least eight times at the 2-week time point. Using fastp at Q25 and MiXCR, TCRdb reprocessed the public reads and kept productive beta chains. Records with the same CDR3 protein are collapsed into one entry carrying the most frequent genes and DNA. The V and J calls follow TCRdb's processing rather than the paper's. The sample table contains a few hundred thousand distinct CDR3 sequences; only one count was recorded for roughly 8% of them. 1.2% of the sample goes to the ten largest clones.

The CDR3 numbers 14 residues from cysteine through phenylalanine. The read is trimmed to its CDR3 DNA, 42 bases read in frame from base 1. This sample's time point label indicates: pre-sensitization, week 0. The treatment or condition label of this sample denotes: therapeutic diphenylcyclopropenone sensitization with weekly scalp DPC. Blood at each patch-test visit was drawn before the patch test was applied. Patients were eligible if aged 18 to 70, diagnosed with alopecia and judged suitable for DPC therapy, and pregnant patients were excluded. Unfractionated whole blood was collected in Tempus Blood RNA tubes, and total RNA was extracted from that blood.

The sequence links TRBV12-2 to TRBJ2-3; the table gives TRBD2 as D, unverified against the DNA. TRBV12-2 is tagged as a pseudogene. Sequenced material: whole blood, taken in connection with sensitization to the hapten diphenylcyclopropenone (DPC). This sequence originates from a young man with alopecia areata. Some clones in this sample may be carry-over from other donors' samples. The DNA sequence reads TGTGCAAGTCGCTTAGTGGCGGGAACAGATACGCAGTATTTT. Its protein reads: CASRLVAGTDTQYF.